The 16 T cell receptor beta chains below were found in one sample sequenced in a study of regulatory T cells in long-lasting Graves disease. Described time point: persistent/refractory GD, antithyroid drugs over 5 years with positive TRAb. Generation of the TCR library employed RNA extracted from PBMCs. Building the TCR beta libraries relied on iRepertoire HTBI primers, and CDR3 regions underwent Arm-PCR. TCRdb redid the calling of the multiplex PCR reads with MiXCR, one entry per CDR3 protein. The sample has 600,000 to 800,000 distinct CDR3 sequences; around 30% are singletons. This specimen was peripheral blood mononuclear cells (PBMCs), taken when the disease was refractory, from a patient treated with antithyroid drugs. These receptors all come from a female donor with Graves disease.

J is TRBJ1-2 and V is TRBV28, with D perhaps matching TRBD1 (6 bases). Germline CDR1 is MDHEN and CDR2 is SYDVKM. Trimming removed 8 bases from V and 4 bases from J, with 17 bases in between. This CDR3 has 14 amino acids. This CDR3 is CASSQASGVYGYTF. The CDR3 DNA reads as TGTGCCAGCTCTCAAGCTTCAGGGGTCTATGGCTACACCTTC.

The chain carries TRBV10-3 and TRBJ2-7, with D perhaps matching TRBD1 (6 bases). This CDR3 contains 15 residues. Germline CDR1 and CDR2: ENHRY and SYGVKD. With 3 bases removed from V and 0 bases from J, the gap between germline ends came to 12 bases. In DNA form, the CDR3 reads TGTGCCATCAGTGACCGGGACATAATCTCCTACGAGCAGTACTTC. Translated, it gives CAISDRDIISYEQYF.

CDR3 sequence: CASSASPTGQDTEAFF. The DNA for the CDR3 is TGTGCCAGCAGCGCCAGTCCAACAGGGCAAGACACTGAAGCTTTCTTT. The V gene is TRBV9, the J gene TRBJ1-1; TRBD1 is a possible D gene (6 bases). Trimming removed 3 bases from V and 3 bases from J, with 18 bases in between. Germline V gene sequence: CDR1 SGDLS, CDR2 YYNGEE. The CDR3 extends over 16 amino acids.

This clonotype was counted a few times. The chain links TRBV7-2 to TRBJ1-2; 11 bases are shared with TRBD1. CDR1 is SGHTA, CDR2 FQGNSA, per germline. J lost 0 bases, V lost 0 bases, and 12 bases had no gene match. CDR3 length: 20 amino acids. CDR3 sequence: CASSLAIPRTGGRANYGYTF. The CDR3 nucleotides read TGTGCCAGCAGCTTAGCAATCCCCCGGACAGGGGGCCGTGCTAACTATGGCTACACCTTC.

V and J are TRBV5-1 and TRBJ1-2, with a tentative D call TRBD1 (5 bases). V was shortened by 0 bases and J by 7 bases, with 13 bases between the two germline ends. The length of the CDR3 is 14 residues. Germline V gene lookup returns CDR1 SGHRS and CDR2 YFSETQ. The CDR3 DNA reads TGCGCCAGCAGCTTGGACAGAAGTGGGGCTGGCTACACCTTC. Its protein is CASSLDRSGAGYTF.

The V and J genes are TRBV19 and TRBJ1-5; no reliable D call. Between the trimmed V and J ends, which lost 3 bases and 0 bases, there was a span of 9 bases. Germline V CDR1 and CDR2: LNHDA, SQIVND (reference sequence). The CDR3 loop spans 15 amino acids. The CDR3: CASSIRITSNQPQHF. CDR3 bases: TGTGCCAGTAGTATCCGCATTACTAGCAATCAGCCCCAGCATTTT.

The chain links TRBV5-6 to TRBJ2-5; D unclear. CDR3 length: 15 residues. The ends were cut back, 1 base at V and 0 bases at J, with 10 bases in the middle. CDR1 is SGHDT, CDR2 YYEEEE, per germline. The CDR3 here is CASSLPTSDQETQYF. DNA for the CDR3: TGTGCCAGCAGCTTGCCCACAAGCGACCAAGAGACCCAGTACTTC.

The rearrangement links TRBV5-1 to TRBJ1-1, with 7 bases aligning to TRBD1. Germline V gene sequence: CDR1 SGHRS, CDR2 YFSETQ. This CDR3 region has 15 residues. V was pared by 1 base and J by 3 bases, with 6 bases of the junction left unmatched. The CDR3 DNA sequence: TGCGCCAGCAGCTTGTGGACAGGCCCCGACACTGAAGCTTTCTTT. Translation: CASSLWTGPDTEAFF.

The rearrangement uses TRBV7-6 and TRBJ2-7; the D gene is possibly TRBD1 (7 bases). The CDR3 sequence is 15 residues long. The germline V gene has CDR1 SGHVS and CDR2 FNYEAQ. The V end was cut by 2 bases, the J end by 2 bases, with 13 bases between. The CDR3 loop reads CASSLFGGGAYEQYF. The CDR3 DNA is TGTGCCAGCAGCTTATTTGGAGGGGGCGCCTACGAGCAGTACTTC.

With regard to this clonotype: Relative to the germline gene, one junction end is altered; a read error may explain this. The chain combines TRBV18 with TRBJ1-1; D gene uncertain. Germline loops: CDR1 KGHSH, CDR2 LQKENI. The CDR3 is made up of 13 amino acids. CDR3 in amino acids: CTSSRTPNTEAFF. The CDR3 region has the DNA TGTACCAGCTCAAGGACCCCCAACACTGAAGCTTTCTTT.

The chain joins TRBV5-1 to TRBJ1-1, with D perhaps matching TRBD1 (6 bases). Between the trimmed V and J ends, which lost 0 bases and 4 bases, there was a span of 10 bases. The CDR3 consists of 14 residues. Germline CDR1 is SGHRS and CDR2 is YFSETQ. The CDR3 loop is CASSLGQVGTEAFF. DNA for the CDR3: TGCGCCAGCAGCTTGGGACAGGTTGGCACTGAAGCTTTCTTT.

The gene calls are TRBV28 and TRBJ2-7; TRBD2 matches at 8 bases. With V trimmed by 6 bases and J by 6 bases, 19 bases remained unmatched. Germline V gene lookup returns CDR1 MDHEN and CDR2 SYDVKM. The CDR3 totals 17 residues. Written as DNA, the CDR3 is TGTGCCAGCAGGGCCCCGCTGGGACTAGTGGGAGCTGGCGAGCAGTACTTC. Translated, it gives CASRAPLGLVGAGEQYF.

The rearrangement uses TRBV24-1 and TRBJ1-2; D may be TRBD1 (5 bases). Trimming took off 4 bases at V and 8 bases at J, with 10 bases between the two ends. The CDR3 sequence is 12 residues long. From germline, CDR1 is KGHDR and CDR2 SFDVKD. CDR3 sequence: CATSDRDGGYTF. CDR3 DNA sequence: TGTGCCACCAGTGACCGGGACGGGGGCTACACCTTC.

V gene TRBV5-6 combines with J gene TRBJ2-7; TRBD2 is a possible D gene (5 bases). Trimming pared 0 bases from V and 6 bases from J, leaving 19 bases between. The CDR3 sequence is 16 residues long. Germline-derived CDR1 and CDR2 are SGHDT and YYEEEE. The CDR3 is CASSLVVSEGLSEQYF. The CDR3 coding sequence is TGTGCCAGCAGCTTGGTTGTTAGCGAGGGTTTATCCGAGCAGTACTTC.

The table lists this clonotype with a few counts. The rearrangement links TRBV7-2 to TRBJ1-5; 7 bases line up with TRBD1. CDR1 and CDR2 from the germline V gene are SGHTA and FQGNSA. J was trimmed by 4 bases and V by 2 bases; bases with no gene match: 5. The CDR3 is made up of 15 amino acids. For the CDR3, the DNA is TGTGCCAGCAGCTTAATCAGGGGGGCGAATCAGCCCCAGCATTTT. Protein: CASSLIRGANQPQHF.

The V and J genes are TRBV7-2 and TRBJ1-5; perhaps TRBD1 as D (5 bases). Germline loops: CDR1 SGHTA, CDR2 FQGNSA. V was clipped by 3 bases and J by 3 bases, with 12 bases between them. The CDR3 spans 15 residues. The CDR3, as DNA: TGTGCCAGCAGCTTGAGCCCAGGGCCCAATCAGCCCCAGCATTTT. Translated, it gives CASSLSPGPNQPQHF.